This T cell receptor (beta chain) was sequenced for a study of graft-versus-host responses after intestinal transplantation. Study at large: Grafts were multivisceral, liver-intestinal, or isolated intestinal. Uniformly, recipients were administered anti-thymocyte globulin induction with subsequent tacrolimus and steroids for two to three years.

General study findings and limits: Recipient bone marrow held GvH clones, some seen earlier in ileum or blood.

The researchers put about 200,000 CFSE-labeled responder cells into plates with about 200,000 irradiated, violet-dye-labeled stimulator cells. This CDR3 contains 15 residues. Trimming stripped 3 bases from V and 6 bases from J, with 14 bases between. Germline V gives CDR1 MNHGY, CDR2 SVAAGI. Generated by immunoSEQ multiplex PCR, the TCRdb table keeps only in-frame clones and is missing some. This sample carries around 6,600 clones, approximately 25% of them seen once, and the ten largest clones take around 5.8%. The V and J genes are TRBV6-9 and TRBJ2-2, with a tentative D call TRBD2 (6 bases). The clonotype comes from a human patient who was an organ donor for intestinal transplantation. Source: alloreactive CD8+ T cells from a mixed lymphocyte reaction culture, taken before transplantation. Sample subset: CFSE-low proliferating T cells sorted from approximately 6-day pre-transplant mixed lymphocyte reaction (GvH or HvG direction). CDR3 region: CASSYSSGVSGELFF. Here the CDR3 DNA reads TGTGCCAGCAGTTACTCGTCGGGAGTCTCCGGGGAGCTGTTTTTT.